In this sample, the clone carrying this TCR beta chain turned up many times. Its antigen is not identified. This record comes from a study of HIV-infected patients and healthy controls. Study findings and constraints: Unequal distinct sequence numbers between patients and controls complicated comparisons. HIV-infected repertoires had significantly higher mean Gini indices than controls, possibly reflecting oligoclonality.

About 500 ng RNA was reverse transcribed with alpha and beta constant-region primers. Using multiplexing indices, alpha and beta chain libraries were generated apart by chain-specific third strand synthesis. MiXCR was run by TCRdb on the 5' RACE reads, yielding one entry per CDR3 protein. Of 11,000 to 15,000 distinct CDR3 sequences listed, 7.5% to 10% were seen once; the top ten hold roughly 6.8%. Whole blood was used without fractionation, so all unsorted peripheral T cells were included. This TCR was sampled from an adult in good health. The sequencing input was blood.

CDR3 sequence: CASSLGDPFYNEQFF. The CDR3 nucleotides read TGTGCCAGCAGCTTAGGGGACCCTTTCTACAATGAGCAGTTCTTC. The chain uses TRBV11-2 and TRBJ2-1, with D perhaps assigned TRBD1 or TRBD2 (5 bases each). The germline gives CDR1 SGHAT, CDR2 FQNNGV. CDR3 length: 15 amino acids. The V end lost 1 base, the J end lost 3 bases, and 10 bases lay between the germline ends.